This T cell receptor (beta chain) was retrieved from a study of T cell responses to AZD1222 COVID-19 vaccine. Pooled in the analysis were second doses at about 4 or about 12 weeks. CDR3 length equals 14 residues. The V gene's germline CDR1 is ENHRY and CDR2 SYGVKD. The germline V and J ends were trimmed by 6 bases and 3 bases, with 11 bases remaining between them. The protocol was immunoSEQ multiplex PCR, while the TCRdb copy is restricted to in-frame clones and leaves out a portion. Of 100,000 or so clones listed, about 85% were seen once; the top ten hold under 3%. With regard to this clone: What it recognizes is unknown.

The study, taken as a whole, reports: Only a handful of individuals given AZD1222 were seropositive at baseline. Donors were mostly white British, more females; clonal diversity possibly underestimated. Repertoire sampling occurred only after the peak T cell response.

The TCR was taken from an adult who received the AZD1222 COVID-19 vaccine. The gene calls are TRBV10-3 and TRBJ1-4, with D possibly being TRBD1 (5 bases). The sequenced sample was peripheral blood, obtained 28 days after the second AZD1222 dose. The CDR3 nucleotides are TGTGCCATCAGGCCGGGACGGTCTAATGAAAAACTGTTTTTT. It codes for CAIRPGRSNEKLFF.